The text below deals with one TCR beta chain. Its antigen remains unidentified. The data are from a study of beta chain features in type 1 diabetes. Overall study findings and caveats: Shorter TCRB CDR3s, moderately but significantly so, were found in Type 1 diabetes patients in all four CD4+ subsets.

Every single donor gave one heparinised blood draw, and these averaged about 100 mL. The entirety of the isolated RNA underwent reverse transcription, so expressed TCRB transcripts were sequenced. Produced via immunoSEQ multiplex PCR; TCRdb's table is partial and in-frame only. The table shows 120,000 to 150,000 clones, with roughly an eighth occurring only once. V lost 5 bases, J lost 7 bases, and 11 bases stayed unmatched. The germline CDR1 and CDR2 sequences are MNHEY and SVGAGI. This CDR3 comprises 15 residues. The sample consisted of central memory CD4+ T cells from blood. The receptor comes from a man between 18 and 29 years old with type 1 diabetes. The rearrangement joins TRBV6-5 to TRBJ2-1; TRBD2 aligns across 7 bases. The CDR3 nucleotides read TGTGCCAGCAGTCCACCGGGAGGAATTTGGAATGAGCAGTTCTTC. Translating it yields CASSPPGGIWNEQFF.